These 27 T cell receptor beta chains came from one sample sequenced in a study of control samples from healthy donors and cancer patients. The data were produced by immunoSEQ multiplex PCR, yet TCRdb's version contains in-frame clones alone and is incomplete. The profile shows about 270,000 clones, almost 85% of them singletons. Sample: PBMCs. Every receptor here comes from a woman aged 60-75 years with lung cancer.

This chain links TRBV28 with TRBJ2-1, with D unclear. Germline V gives CDR1 MDHEN, CDR2 SYDVKM. The CDR3 totals 15 residues. The V and J ends lost 6 bases and 3 bases respectively, with 15 bases between them. DNA for the CDR3: TGTGCCAGCAGCTCGGACGGAAGTTTCTACAATGAGCAGTTCTTC. This codes for CASSSDGSFYNEQFF.

This chain uses TRBV5-1 with TRBJ2-3; 8 positions agree with TRBD2. With V trimmed by 3 bases and J by 3 bases, 6 bases remained unmatched. The CDR3 is 15 amino acids. Germline assignment: CDR1 SGHRS and CDR2 YFSETQ. CDR3 sequence: CASSWSGSGTDTQYF. In nucleotides, the CDR3 is TGCGCCAGCAGCTGGAGCGGGAGTGGGACAGATACGCAGTATTTT.

The CDR3 protein is CASRSSTSGRYEQYF. The CDR3 nucleotides read TGTGCCAGTCGCTCCTCTACTAGCGGGAGGTACGAGCAGTACTTC. The chain has TRBV19 and TRBJ2-7; TRBD2 matches at 12 bases. V trimming: 8 bases; J trimming: 4 bases; junction bases outside the gene matches: 9. In germline, CDR1 is LNHDA, CDR2 SQIVND (reference sequence). The CDR3 totals 15 residues. The full variable domain, completed using reference TRBV19 and TRBJ2-7, is DGGITQSPKYLFRKEGQNVTLSCEQNLNHDAMYWYRQDPGQGLRLIYYSQIVNDFQKGDIAEGYSVSREKKESFPLTVTSAQKNPTAFYLCASRSSTSGRYEQYFGPGTRLTVT.

V and J are TRBV24-1 and TRBJ2-1, with 7 bases matching TRBD1. From germline, CDR1 is KGHDR and CDR2 SFDVKD. Trimming at V came to 2 bases and at J to 6 bases, leaving 12 bases not matched to a gene. The CDR3 length is 17 residues. The CDR3 here is CATSDSQTGWGPNEQFF. The CDR3 bases are TGTGCCACCAGTGATTCCCAGACAGGGTGGGGACCCAATGAGCAGTTCTTC.

This chain uses TRBV5-1 with TRBJ2-5; 7 bases fit TRBD2. This CDR3 is built from 17 residues. After removal of 0 bases from V and 1 base from J, the junction contained 9 bases not matched to a gene. Germline loops: CDR1 SGHRS, CDR2 YFSETQ. The CDR3 nucleotides read TGCGCCAGCAGCTTGGCCGGTTCTAGCGGCACCCAAGAGACCCAGTACTTC. This encodes CASSLAGSSGTQETQYF.

The J gene is TRBJ1-6, the V gene TRBV5-5; TRBD1 is a possible D gene (6 bases). The V and J ends lost 0 bases and 4 bases respectively, with 8 bases between them. The CDR3 contains 15 residues. Germline CDR1 SGHKS, CDR2 YYEKEE (reference sequence). This CDR3 is CASSLGQAYNSPLHF. DNA for the CDR3: TGTGCCAGCAGCTTGGGACAGGCATATAATTCACCCCTCCACTTT.

This clone was picked up many times. This sequence joins TRBV7-6 and TRBJ2-5; TRBD1 matches at 9 bases. V lost 5 bases to trimming and J lost 5 bases; unmatched junction nucleotides: 12. Germline V lookup: CDR1 SGHVS, CDR2 FNYEAQ. This CDR3 has 16 residues. CDR3 loop: CASSPRRQGEGETQYF. CDR3 nucleotides: TGTGCCAGCAGCCCCCGCAGACAGGGGGAGGGGGAGACCCAGTACTTC.

The chain uses TRBV7-8 and TRBJ2-7; D possibly corresponds to TRBD1 (6 bases). Germline V gene sequence: CDR1 SGHVS, CDR2 FQNEAQ. Trimming removed 1 base at V and 5 bases at J, with 12 bases between. There are 14 residues in the CDR3. The CDR3 DNA follows: TGTGCCAGCAGCTTAGTATTGGGGGCCCACGAGCAGTACTTC. As protein: CASSLVLGAHEQYF. The full variable domain, rest sourced from reference TRBV7-8 and TRBJ2-7, is GAGVSQSPRYKVAKRGQDVALRCDPISGHVSLFWYQQALGQGPEFLTYFQNEAQLDKSGLPSDRFFAERPEGSVSTLKIQRTQQEDSAVYLCASSLVLGAHEQYFGPGTRLTVT.

About this clone: This sample includes further DNA sequences coding for the same CDR3. The chain combines TRBV5-4 with TRBJ1-4; 7 bases are a match to TRBD1. From germline, CDR1 is SGHNT and CDR2 YYREEE (reference sequence). Trimming removed 4 bases from V and 0 bases from J; junction bases left unmatched: 3. CDR3 length: 15 amino acids. CDR3 sequence: CASSGTGATNEKLFF. CDR3 DNA sequence: TGTGCCAGCAGCGGAACAGGGGCAACTAATGAAAAACTGTTTTTT.

This chain uses TRBV6-5 with TRBJ1-2; unclear D gene. From germline, CDR1 is MNHEY and CDR2 SVGAGI. V was cut by 6 bases and J by 7 bases, with 15 bases left in between. The CDR3 runs to 13 residues. CDR3 DNA: TGTGCCAGCAGAAGCACGTCGAATTTTGGCTACACCTTC. Encoded protein: CASRSTSNFGYTF.

This clone was counted only a few times. The gene calls are TRBV6-5 and TRBJ2-7; possibly TRBD2 for D (6 bases). The V gene's germline CDR1 is MNHEY and CDR2 SVGAGI. V lost 2 bases to trimming and J lost 2 bases, with 16 bases between them. This CDR3 contains 16 residues. In DNA, the CDR3 is TGTGCCAGCAGTTACAATCGTGCGGGGACCACCTACGAGCAGTACTTC. Translating it yields CASSYNRAGTTYEQYF.

The rearrangement uses TRBV15 and TRBJ1-2, with D maybe TRBD1 (5 bases). The germline V and J ends were trimmed by 0 bases and 8 bases, with 16 bases remaining between them. CDR3 length: 15 amino acids. Germline assignment: CDR1 LNHNV and CDR2 YYDKDF (reference sequence). The CDR3 sequence is CATSRDLGRGKGYTF. The CDR3 nucleotides are TGTGCCACCAGCAGAGATCTTGGAAGGGGAAAAGGCTACACCTTC.

The chain is built from TRBV19 and TRBJ1-6; a possible D gene is TRBD1 (6 bases). Trimming stripped 8 bases from V and 8 bases from J, with 16 bases between. Per germline, CDR1 LNHDA and CDR2 SQIVND (reference sequence). CDR3 length equals 14 residues. CDR3 in DNA: TGTGCCAGTTCGGACAGCGCGAACTATTCACCCCTCCACTTT. This sequence encodes CASSDSANYSPLHF.

This clone was counted a single time. This sequence joins TRBV5-1 and TRBJ2-7; the D gene is possibly TRBD2 (6 bases). The germline V and J ends were trimmed by 4 bases and 5 bases, with 16 bases remaining between them. Germline CDR1 SGHRS, CDR2 YFSETQ. The CDR3 is made up of 14 amino acids. The CDR3 sequence: CASSLQEGINEQYF. CDR3 nucleotides: TGCGCCAGCAGCCTCCAGGAGGGGATCAACGAGCAGTACTTC.

This clone was seen more than once but under ten times. The V gene is TRBV4-2, the J gene TRBJ2-3, with a tentative D call TRBD2 (6 bases). There are 17 residues in the CDR3. The V end lost 1 base, the J end lost 3 bases, and 17 bases lay between the germline ends. Germline values: CDR1 LGHNA, CDR2 YNFKEQ. The CDR3 protein is CASSQGLTSSRTDTQYF. The CDR3 region has the DNA TGTGCCAGCAGCCAAGGCCTGACTAGTTCGAGGACAGATACGCAGTATTTT.

The CDR3 protein is CASSERPSGEQFF. CDR3 nucleotides: TGTGCCAGCAGTGAGCGTCCTTCCGGTGAGCAGTTCTTC. J is TRBJ2-1 and V is TRBV2; the D is unclear. The germline gives CDR1 SNHLY, CDR2 FYNNEI. Trimming removed 3 bases at V and 9 bases at J, with 12 bases between. The CDR3 is 13 amino acids.

The V and J genes are TRBV9 and TRBJ2-5; 7 bases are shared with TRBD2. The junction had 1 base not matched to a gene; V was cut back by 0 bases and J by 2 bases. CDR1 is SGDLS, CDR2 YYNGEE, per germline. CDR3 length: 14 amino acids. The CDR3 DNA follows: TGTGCCAGCAGCGTAGCGGGGGGTCAAGAGACCCAGTACTTC. Protein product: CASSVAGGQETQYF. Full variable domain (remainder filled in from reference TRBV9 and TRBJ2-5): DSGVTQTPKHLITATGQRVTLRCSPRSGDLSVYWYQQSLDQGLQFLIQYYNGEERAKGNILERFSAQQFPDLHSELNLSSLELGDSALYFCASSVAGGQETQYFGPGTRLLVL.

V is TRBV6-5 and J is TRBJ2-2, with a tentative D call TRBD2 (6 bases). The CDR3 has 16 amino acids. V dropped 0 bases and J dropped 7 bases, with 15 bases sitting between them. Per germline, CDR1 MNHEY and CDR2 SVGAGI. The CDR3 is CASSYSIGSRGGELFF. The DNA for the CDR3 is TGTGCCAGCAGTTACTCGATCGGGAGTAGGGGCGGGGAGCTGTTTTTT.

The chain has TRBV19 and TRBJ1-2, with D maybe TRBD1 (5 bases). The CDR3 runs to 13 residues. Germline loops: CDR1 LNHDA, CDR2 SQIVND (reference sequence). V lost 3 bases to trimming and J lost 5 bases, with 10 bases between them. CDR3 sequence reads: CASSMTDPYGYTF. CDR3 coding DNA: TGTGCCAGTAGTATGACAGACCCATATGGCTACACCTTC.

CDR3 region: CASSADRGDSPLHF. The CDR3 nucleotides read TGTGCCAGCAGCGCGGACAGGGGGGATTCACCCCTCCACTTT. The rearrangement joins TRBV5-4 to TRBJ1-6; 10 bases align to TRBD1. The CDR3 has 14 residues. Germline V gives CDR1 SGHNT, CDR2 YYREEE (reference sequence). Trimming removed 4 bases from V and 8 bases from J; junction bases left unmatched: 3.

As DNA, the CDR3 is TGTGCCAGCAGCCAGGACTCTGGAAACACCATATATTTT. It is translated as CASSQDSGNTIYF. The rearrangement links TRBV3-1 (or the pseudogene TRBV3-2) to TRBJ1-3; D is uncertain. Germline V gene lookup returns CDR1 LGHDT and CDR2 YNNKEL (reference sequence). V lost 3 bases to trimming and J lost 0 bases, with 3 bases between them. The CDR3 consists of 13 residues.

The chain uses TRBV19 and TRBJ2-3; 7 positions match TRBD2. The CDR3 extends over 15 amino acids. The V gene end was trimmed by 2 bases and the J gene end by 2 bases; junction bases not matched to a gene: 4. Germline loops: CDR1 LNHDA, CDR2 SQIVND (reference sequence). CDR3 in amino acids: CASSIRGVPTDTQYF. As DNA, the CDR3 is TGTGCCAGTAGTATACGGGGGGTGCCCACAGATACGCAGTATTTT.

V usage is TRBV5-4 and J usage is TRBJ2-7; D remains unclear. Germline V CDR1 and CDR2: SGHNT, YYREEE (reference sequence). The V gene lost 1 base and the J gene lost 0 bases, with 8 bases spanning the gap. CDR3 length equals 14 residues. CDR3 nucleotides: TGTGCCAGCAGCTTGAGTAAAAGCTCCTACGAGCAGTACTTC. Encoded protein: CASSLSKSSYEQYF.

The rearrangement links TRBV7-6 to TRBJ2-1, with D unresolved. The germline V gene has CDR1 SGHVS and CDR2 FNYEAQ. The CDR3 length is 15 residues. With 5 bases removed from V and 0 bases from J, the gap between germline ends came to 11 bases. In nucleotides, the CDR3 is TGTGCCAGCAGCCCAGTCACCTACTCCTACAATGAGCAGTTCTTC. Translation gives CASSPVTYSYNEQFF.

This CDR3 reads CASSQDLAGAKDTQYF. The CDR3 DNA reads as TGTGCCAGCAGCCAAGATCTAGCGGGGGCGAAAGATACGCAGTATTTT. The chain joins TRBV3-1 (or the pseudogene TRBV3-2) to TRBJ2-3; 10 nucleotides line up with TRBD2. Trimming removed 0 bases from V and 5 bases from J; junction bases left unmatched: 5. Germline CDR1 is LGHDT and CDR2 is YNNKEL (reference sequence). The CDR3 has 16 amino acids.

This chain joins TRBV7-2 and TRBJ1-1; 7 nucleotides match TRBD1. CDR1 is SGHTA and CDR2 is FQGNSA in the germline V gene. V lost 6 bases to trimming and J lost 0 bases; unmatched junction nucleotides: 4. The CDR3 extends over 14 amino acids. CDR3 protein: CASRRDSLNTEAFF. The CDR3 DNA follows: TGTGCCAGCAGACGGGACAGCTTGAACACTGAAGCTTTCTTT. The complete variable domain, with remaining parts taken from reference TRBV7-2 and TRBJ1-1, reads GAGVSQSPSNKVTEKGKDVELRCDPISGHTALYWYRQSLGQGLEFLIYFQGNSAPDKSGLPSDRFSAERTGGSVSTLTIQRTQQEDSAVYLCASRRDSLNTEAFFGQGTRLTVV.

The chain recombines TRBV19 with TRBJ1-2; 12 nucleotides line up with TRBD1. Germline V CDR1 and CDR2: LNHDA, SQIVND (reference sequence). After removal of 9 bases from V and 6 bases from J, the junction contained 11 bases not matched to a gene. The CDR3 spans 15 residues. The CDR3 reads CASRPGTGGADGYTF. CDR3 sequence (DNA): TGTGCCAGCAGACCAGGGACAGGGGGCGCGGATGGCTACACCTTC.